This T cell receptor (beta chain) derives from a study of T cell changes during pregnancy in multiple sclerosis. The junction had 6 bases not matched to a gene; V was cut back by 1 base and J by 3 bases. Germline lookup yields CDR1 MGHDK and CDR2 SYGVNS. The CDR3 consists of 16 residues. Generated by immunoSEQ multiplex PCR, the TCRdb table keeps only in-frame clones and is missing some. The sample carries 30,000 to 50,000 clones, around 90% recorded once. The chain carries TRBV25-1 and TRBJ2-3, with 8 bases identical to TRBD2. The sequence was collected from a female donor with multiple sclerosis, enrolled in a pregnancy study. The input for sequencing was CD4+ T cells from peripheral blood mononuclear cells, taken in the third trimester of pregnancy. Here the CDR3 DNA reads TGTGCCAGCAGTGAATCCAGCGGGAGTGGGACAGATACGCAGTATTTT. Amino acid sequence: CASSESSGSGTDTQYF.